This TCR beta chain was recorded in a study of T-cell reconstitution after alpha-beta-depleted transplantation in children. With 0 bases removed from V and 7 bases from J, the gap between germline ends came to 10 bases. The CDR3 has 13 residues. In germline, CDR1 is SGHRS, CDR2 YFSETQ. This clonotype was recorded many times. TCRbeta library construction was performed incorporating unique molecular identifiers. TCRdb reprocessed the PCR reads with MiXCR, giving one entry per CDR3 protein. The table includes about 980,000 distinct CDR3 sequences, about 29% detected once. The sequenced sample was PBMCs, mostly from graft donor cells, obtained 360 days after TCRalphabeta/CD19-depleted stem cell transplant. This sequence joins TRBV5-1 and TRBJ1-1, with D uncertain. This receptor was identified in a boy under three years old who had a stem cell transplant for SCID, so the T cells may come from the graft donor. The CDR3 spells CASSLVAGGEAFF. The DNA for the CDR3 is TGCGCCAGCAGCTTGGTAGCGGGCGGTGAAGCTTTCTTT.